This T cell receptor (beta chain) was recorded in a study of CD8+ T cells in alopecia areata. As for the study in general: After 6 to 18 months of tofacitinib, follow-up continued 6 months off drug.

Study-level results: Normal skin's resident alphabeta T cells are sequenced alongside lesional scalp T cells. Greater clonality was observed in lesional scalp samples, especially alopecia totalis/universalis, versus normal scalp.

Noted treatment: oral pan-JAK inhibitor, 5-10 mg twice daily. Lesional scalp punch biopsies and peripheral blood came from alopecia areata patients. Sequencing templates came from extracted RNA that was reverse transcribed into cDNA. Data came from immunoSEQ multiplex PCR; TCRdb stores just in-frame clones and leaves some out. The data show about 180,000 clones, about 53% seen once. Points on this clone: Its antigen is unidentified.

Sequences were derived from CD8+ T cells sorted from blood, sampled at week 24, from a patient treated with tofacitinib. The TCR comes from a human donor with alopecia areata.

CDR3 amino acids: CASSHPGSYEQYF. Here the CDR3 DNA reads TGCGCCAGCAGCCATCCGGGGTCCTACGAGCAGTACTTC. The V and J genes are TRBV4-1 and TRBJ2-7; a weak D match, TRBD2 (5 bases). The germline CDR1 and CDR2 sequences are MGHRA and YSYEKL. V lost 3 bases to trimming and J lost 1 base, with 7 bases between them. The CDR3 loop spans 13 amino acids.